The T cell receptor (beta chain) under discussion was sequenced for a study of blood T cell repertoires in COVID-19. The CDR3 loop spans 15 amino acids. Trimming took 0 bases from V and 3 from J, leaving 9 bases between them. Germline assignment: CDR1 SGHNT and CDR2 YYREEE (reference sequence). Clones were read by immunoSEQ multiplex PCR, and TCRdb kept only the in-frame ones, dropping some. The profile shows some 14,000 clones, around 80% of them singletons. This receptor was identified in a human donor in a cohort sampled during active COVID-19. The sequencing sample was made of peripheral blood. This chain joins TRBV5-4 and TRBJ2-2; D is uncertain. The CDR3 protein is CASSLAGLDTGELFF. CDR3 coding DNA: TGTGCCAGCAGCTTGGCCGGTCTAGACACCGGGGAGCTGTTTTTT.